The 18 T cell receptor beta chains below were found in one sample sequenced in a study of cytomegalovirus exposure and HLA in healthy donors. The protocol was immunoSEQ multiplex PCR, while the TCRdb copy is restricted to in-frame clones and leaves out a portion. The data show around 300,000 clones, approximately 90% seen once. Specimen: PBMCs. The receptor set was obtained from a woman aged 18-35 years in good health and CMV-seronegative.

This sequence joins TRBV2 and TRBJ2-1; D is uncertain. The CDR3 runs 14 residues. The germline V gene encodes CDR1 SNHLY and CDR2 FYNNEI. V was pared by 7 bases and J by 0 bases, with 10 bases between. The CDR3 DNA is TGTGCCAGCACTGACACGAGCTCCTACAATGAGCAGTTCTTC. This encodes CASTDTSSYNEQFF. The whole variable domain, remainder taken from reference TRBV2 and TRBJ2-1, is EPEVTQTPSHQVTQMGQEVILRCVPISNHLYFYWYRQILGQKVEFLVSFYNNEISEKSEIFDDQFSVERPDGSNFTLKIRSTKLEDSAMYFCASTDTSSYNEQFFGPGTRLTVL.

The chain is built from TRBV5-1 and TRBJ2-3, with TRBD1 matching over 8 bases. V was clipped by 2 bases and J by 0 bases; unmatched bases: 14. The CDR3 loop spans 19 amino acids. Germline CDR1 is SGHRS and CDR2 is YFSETQ. CDR3 nucleotide sequence: TGCGCCAGCAGCTTAACGGGCGATGGGACAGGATCTAGCACAGATACGCAGTATTTT. This codes for CASSLTGDGTGSSTDTQYF.

The rearrangement links TRBV14 to TRBJ1-1; the match to TRBD1 covers 8 bases. V shed 5 bases, J shed 8 bases, and the junction held 7 bases outside the gene matches. This CDR3 spans 13 amino acids. In germline, CDR1 is SGHDN, CDR2 FVKESK. The CDR3 reads CASSMDRVTEAFF. Here the CDR3 DNA reads TGTGCCAGCAGCATGGACAGGGTGACCGAAGCTTTCTTT.

This clone has more than one count but fewer than ten. The V gene is TRBV6-1, the J gene TRBJ1-2; D remains unclear. Between the trimmed V and J ends, which lost 3 bases and 4 bases, there was a span of 6 bases. Germline CDR1 reads MNHNS; CDR2 reads SASEGT. This CDR3 has 12 amino acids. CDR3 DNA: TGTGCCAGCAGTGATAGTCGCTATGGCTACACCTTC. This translates into CASSDSRYGYTF.

Remarks on this clone: At one end, the junction sequence differs from germline, possibly due to a read error. The rearrangement joins TRBV5-1 to TRBJ2-1; 8 nucleotides align to TRBD2. Germline-derived CDR1 and CDR2 are SGHRS and YFSETQ. The CDR3 covers 15 residues. In DNA, the CDR3 is TGCGCCAGTTCCGAGAGCGGGAGAACCTACAATAAGCAGTTCTTC. Translation gives CASSESGRTYNKQFF.

This clone came up once. This chain joins TRBV4-3 and TRBJ2-1; 7 bases agree with TRBD2. The CDR3 covers 17 residues. Trimming took 4 bases from V and 0 from J; bases not matched to a gene: 9. The V gene's germline CDR1 is LGHNA and CDR2 YSLEER. Written as DNA, the CDR3 is TGCGCCAGCAGCCCCGAGATAGCGGGTACCTCCTACAATGAGCAGTTCTTC. This sequence encodes CASSPEIAGTSYNEQFF.

J is TRBJ2-2 and V is TRBV7-2, with 10 bases matching TRBD2. Germline values: CDR1 SGHTA, CDR2 FQGNSA. V trimming: 7 bases; J trimming: 2 bases; junction bases outside the gene matches: 4. The CDR3 sequence is 15 residues long. CDR3 DNA sequence: TGTGCCAGCAAGGAACTAGCGGGAAACACCGGGGAGCTGTTTTTT. It codes for CASKELAGNTGELFF.

J is TRBJ1-1 and V is TRBV5-4; D is ambiguous. In germline, CDR1 is SGHNT, CDR2 YYREEE (reference sequence). CDR3 size: 14 residues. V shed 4 bases and J shed 2 bases, with 12 bases lying between them. CDR3 region: CASSPGYGNTEAFF. CDR3 nucleotides: TGTGCCAGCAGCCCGGGGTATGGAAACACTGAAGCTTTCTTT.

This chain connects TRBV27 to TRBJ1-1, with D maybe TRBD1 (5 bases). The CDR3 spans 11 residues. Trimming removed 4 bases from V and 9 bases from J, with 9 bases in between. Germline CDR1 is MNHEY and CDR2 is SMNVEV (reference sequence). CDR3 residues: CASSSRVKAFF. The CDR3 nucleotides read TGTGCCAGCAGTTCCAGGGTGAAAGCTTTCTTT.

The chain employs TRBV11-2 and TRBJ1-6; no reliable D call. Germline lookup yields CDR1 SGHAT and CDR2 FQNNGV. Between the trimmed V and J ends, which lost 5 bases and 6 bases, there was a span of 8 bases. CDR3 length: 13 residues. The CDR3 bases are TGTGCCAGCAGCCCTGGGAGTAATTCACCCCTCCACTTT. Amino acids: CASSPGSNSPLHF.

This clone turned up a few times. J is TRBJ2-1 and V is TRBV4-3, with D unresolved. The germline V and J ends were trimmed by 0 bases and 3 bases, with 6 bases remaining between them. Germline lookup yields CDR1 LGHNA and CDR2 YSLEER. The CDR3 is made up of 14 amino acids. The CDR3 DNA reads TGCGCCAGCAGCCAAGAGAGGAACTACAATGAGCAGTTCTTC. Protein sequence: CASSQERNYNEQFF.

This chain joins TRBV7-8 and TRBJ1-5, with a weak D call TRBD1 (6 bases). Germline-derived CDR1 and CDR2 are SGHVS and FQNEAQ. V was shortened by 5 bases and J by 5 bases, with 16 bases between the two germline ends. The CDR3 sequence is 15 residues long. CDR3 DNA: TGTGCCAGCAGCCGAGGGGGGGGGCCGGATCAGCCCCAGCATTTT. It codes for CASSRGGGPDQPQHF.

The chain combines TRBV27 with TRBJ1-5; 7 positions match TRBD1. There are 14 residues in the CDR3. Trimming took 0 bases from V and 8 from J; bases not matched to a gene: 4. From germline, CDR1 is MNHEY and CDR2 SMNVEV (reference sequence). For the CDR3, the DNA is TGTGCCAGCAGTTTATCAGGGGGCTGGGAGCCCCAGCATTTT. Translated, it gives CASSLSGGWEPQHF.

The chain has TRBV28 and TRBJ2-7, with 9 bases that match TRBD1. J was trimmed by 3 bases and V by 5 bases; bases with no gene match: 8. The CDR3 covers 15 residues. Germline V gene data show CDR1 as MDHEN and CDR2 as SYDVKM. The CDR3 is CASSPRTGVIYEQYF. The CDR3 DNA reads as TGTGCCAGCAGTCCCCGGACAGGGGTGATCTACGAGCAGTACTTC. The whole variable domain, remainder taken from reference TRBV28 and TRBJ2-7, is DVKVTQSSRYLVKRTGEKVFLECVQDMDHENMFWYRQDPGLGLRLIYFSYDVKMKEKGDIPEGYSVSREKKERFSLILESASTNQTSMYLCASSPRTGVIYEQYFGPGTRLTVT.

The V and J genes are TRBV6-5 and TRBJ1-4; TRBD1 might be the D (6 bases). Trimming shortened V by 6 bases and J by 3 bases, and 14 bases separated the two germline ends. Looked up from germline, CDR1 is MNHEY and CDR2 is SVGAGI. The CDR3 is 15 residues long. As DNA, the CDR3 is TGTGCCAGCAGGATCCTACAGGGATCTAATGAAAAACTGTTTTTT. It is translated as CASRILQGSNEKLFF.

The V call is TRBV5-6, the J call TRBJ1-4, with a possible D match to TRBD1 (6 bases). The CDR3 length is 14 residues. Germline loops: CDR1 SGHDT, CDR2 YYEEEE. V was cut by 6 bases and J by 7 bases, with 16 bases left in between. As DNA, the CDR3 is TGTGCCAGCACTGAGGCAGGGGAGGGTGAAAAACTGTTTTTT. Its translation is CASTEAGEGEKLFF.

The chain uses TRBV7-2 and TRBJ2-3, with 8 nucleotides matching TRBD2. Per the germline V gene, CDR1 is SGHTA and CDR2 is FQGNSA. CDR3 length equals 16 residues. Germline trimming cut 5 bases from V and 4 bases from J; bases unmatched to any gene: 11. CDR3 bases: TGTGCCAGCAGCAGAGTTAGCGGGAACTTCCCAGATACGCAGTATTTT. Amino acid sequence: CASSRVSGNFPDTQYF.

This chain links TRBV29-1 with TRBJ2-5; D unclear. Trimming stripped 4 bases from V and 5 bases from J, with 11 bases between. Germline assignment: CDR1 SQVTM and CDR2 ANQGSEA. There are 12 residues in the CDR3. CDR3 region: CSVAVGGETQYF. CDR3 nucleotides: TGCAGCGTTGCGGTTGGCGGTGAGACCCAGTACTTC.